This T cell receptor (beta chain) originates from a study of CD8+ T cells in alopecia areata. Across the study: Tofacitinib ran for 6 to 18 months before 6 months off drug. Study observations and caveats: Normal skin contains resident alphabeta T cells, and these are also sequenced in scalp samples.

CDR3 length equals 14 residues. CDR1 and CDR2 (germline): SQVTM, ANQGSEA. V was trimmed by 7 bases and J by 1 base, leaving 13 bases between them. RNA extraction and reverse transcription yielded cDNA as sequencing template. Generated by immunoSEQ multiplex PCR, the TCRdb table keeps only in-frame clones and is missing some. The sample lists 50,000 to 65,000 clones, about 45% occurring once. A word on this clone: Its antigen remains unidentified.

Treatment of the sample: oral pan-JAK inhibitor, 5-10 mg twice daily. This sample comprised CD8+ T cells sorted from blood, obtained around week 36, from a patient treated with tofacitinib. The source of this sequence is a human donor with alopecia areata. The chain links TRBV29-1 to TRBJ2-2; the D gene is possibly TRBD2 (5 bases). The chain's CDR3 is CSASRDLNTGELFF. DNA of the CDR3: TGCAGCGCCTCTCGGGATTTGAACACCGGGGAGCTGTTTTTT.